A single sample gave rise to the 7 T cell receptor beta chains below, sequenced in a study of T cell repertoires in cytomegalovirus infection. TCRdb passed the reads through MiXCR, listing each CDR3 protein once. The sample contains 250,000 to 300,000 distinct CDR3 sequences, roughly a quarter of which appear only once. Sample: PBMCs. These receptors were collected from a human donor in good health (CMV status not recorded). Some clones in this sample may be carry-over from other donors' samples.

V gene TRBV19 combines with J gene TRBJ1-2, with 9 bases that match TRBD1. The trim removed 5 bases at V and 5 bases at J, leaving 9 bases unmatched. In germline, CDR1 is LNHDA, CDR2 SQIVND (reference sequence). The CDR3 covers 15 residues. CDR3 region: CASSPDRGSPYGYTF. The CDR3 coding sequence is TGTGCCAGTAGTCCGGACAGGGGATCACCTTATGGCTACACCTTC.

This clonotype was counted a few times. The DNA of the CDR3 is TGTGCCAGCAGCTCCCAGGGGTTTGGTACCTACAATGAGCAGTTCTTC. Its protein is CASSSQGFGTYNEQFF. The chain recombines TRBV11-2 with TRBJ2-1; D may be TRBD1 (6 bases). Trimming left V 4 bases short and J 2 bases short, with 15 bases between. The CDR3 is made up of 16 amino acids. Germline CDR1 reads SGHAT; CDR2 reads FQNNGV.

This clonotype came up a few times. CDR3 loop: CASSSTGPSYEQYF. The CDR3 DNA is TGTGCCAGCAGCTCCACGGGGCCCTCCTACGAGCAGTACTTC. The chain has TRBV7-9 and TRBJ2-7; D tentatively fits TRBD1 or TRBD2 (5 bases each). CDR1 and CDR2 (germline): SEHNR, FQNEAQ (reference sequence). V dropped 4 bases and J dropped 0 bases, with 10 bases sitting between them. The length of the CDR3 is 14 residues.

This clonotype was detected many times. This rearrangement joins TRBV7-2 to TRBJ1-3, with no clear D. The CDR3 runs 13 residues. The germline V and J ends were trimmed by 6 bases and 2 bases, with 8 bases remaining between them. Germline loops: CDR1 SGHTA, CDR2 FQGNSA. CDR3 protein: CASSSRPGNTIYF. DNA of the CDR3: TGTGCCAGCAGTTCCCGACCTGGAAACACCATATATTTT. Filled out from reference TRBV7-2 and TRBJ1-3, the complete variable domain reads GAGVSQSPSNKVTEKGKDVELRCDPISGHTALYWYRQSLGQGLEFLIYFQGNSAPDKSGLPSDRFSAERTGGSVSTLTIQRTQQEDSAVYLCASSSRPGNTIYFGEGSWLTVV.

At least ten counts were recorded for this clonotype. This chain connects TRBV6-1 to TRBJ2-1; 8 bases map to TRBD2. Looked up from germline, CDR1 is MNHNS and CDR2 is SASEGT. Losses at the gene ends were 9 bases for V and 3 bases for J; bases not matched to a gene: 4. This CDR3 contains 13 residues. The CDR3 DNA reads TGTGCCAGTAGTACTAGCGGCTACAATGAGCAGTTCTTC. The encoded protein is CASSTSGYNEQFF.

This clonotype was picked up a small number of times. The chain has TRBV28 and TRBJ1-5; D unclear. V shed 6 bases and J shed 4 bases, with 22 bases lying between them. The CDR3 totals 17 residues. CDR1 is MDHEN, CDR2 SYDVKM, per germline. The CDR3 sequence: CASRELKVGGGNQPQHF. The CDR3 DNA reads as TGTGCCAGCAGAGAACTAAAGGTTGGCGGAGGGAATCAGCCCCAGCATTTT.

This clonotype was seen at least ten times. This chain uses TRBV7-2 with TRBJ1-5, with 7 nucleotides matching TRBD1. The CDR3 length is 14 residues. Germline CDR1 and CDR2: SGHTA and FQGNSA. V lost 5 bases, J lost 6 bases, and 7 bases stayed unmatched. CDR3 in DNA: TGTGCCAGCAGCAAGGGGGCGGGGGTTCAGCCCCAGCATTTT. It codes for CASSKGAGVQPQHF.